The rows below give T cell receptor beta chains drawn from one sample of a study of radiotherapy plus CTLA-4 blockade in lung cancer. Profiling relied on immunoSEQ multiplex PCR, and the TCRdb table lists in-frame clones only, not all of them. Among 80,000 or so clones, 60% to 85% were seen once, and the ten largest hold 4%. Here the sequenced sample was peripheral blood, taken from a patient treated with radiotherapy plus ipilimumab. These receptors were collected from a human donor with non-small cell lung cancer who had a partial response to radiotherapy plus ipilimumab. Some clones in this sample may be carry-over from other donors' samples. CDR3s include the opening cysteine and the closing phenylalanine or tryptophan. The order of the fields is clone size, D gene, V gene, J gene, CDR3 protein, CDR3 DNA. A D gene is named only where the DNA matches it firmly. Some rows mark clone size as missing; the rest say once, few, many or name a class of expanded clone.

clone_size: .
d_call: TRBD2
v_call: TRBV4-3
j_call: TRBJ2-5
cdr3_aa: CASSQDPRGETFQETQYF
cdr3_nt: TGCGCCAGCAGCCAAGATCCGCGGGGGGAAACATTCCAAGAGACCCAGTACTTC

clone_size: .
d_call: TRBD1
v_call: TRBV6-1
j_call: TRBJ1-2
cdr3_aa: CASSSTGVSYTF
cdr3_nt: TGTGCCAGCAGTTCGACAGGGGTCAGCTACACCTTC

clone_size: .
d_call: .
v_call: TRBV28
j_call: TRBJ1-1
cdr3_aa: CASSLYRDYFEAFF
cdr3_nt: TGTGCCAGCAGTTTATACAGGGATTATTTTGAAGCTTTCTTT

clone_size: .
d_call: .
v_call: TRBV28
j_call: TRBJ1-1
cdr3_aa: CASTVPRGNTEAFF
cdr3_nt: TGTGCCAGCACCGTACCCCGGGGGAACACTGAAGCTTTCTTT

clone_size: .
d_call: .
v_call: TRBV15
j_call: TRBJ2-1
cdr3_aa: CATGRRAHSDEQFF
cdr3_nt: TGTGCCACCGGAAGGAGGGCCCACTCAGATGAGCAGTTCTTC

clone_size: .
d_call: .
v_call: TRBV10-1
j_call: TRBJ2-7
cdr3_aa: CASPWDCADEQYF
cdr3_nt: TGCGCCAGCCCTTGGGACTGTGCGGACGAGCAGTACTTC

clone_size: .
d_call: TRBD1
v_call: TRBV4-2
j_call: TRBJ1-5
cdr3_aa: CASSQDPFTGTGDSNQPQHF
cdr3_nt: TGTGCCAGCAGCCAAGACCCTTTCACCGGGACAGGGGATAGCAATCAGCCCCAGCATTTT

clone_size: .
d_call: TRBD2
v_call: TRBV2
j_call: TRBJ2-7
cdr3_aa: CASSDGTSGRTEQYF
cdr3_nt: TGTGCCAGCAGTGATGGGACTAGCGGGAGGACTGAGCAGTACTTC

clone_size: once
d_call: TRBD2
v_call: TRBV29-1
j_call: TRBJ2-1
cdr3_aa: CSVGTSVDNEQFF
cdr3_nt: TGCAGCGTTGGGACTAGCGTCGACAATGAGCAGTTCTTC

clone_size: .
d_call: .
v_call: TRBV9
j_call: TRBJ2-3
cdr3_aa: CASSVELNPSTDTQYF
cdr3_nt: TGTGCCAGCAGCGTAGAACTAAACCCTAGCACAGATACGCAGTATTTT

clone_size: .
d_call: .
v_call: TRBV7-3
j_call: TRBJ2-1
cdr3_aa: CASSPRAHREGEQFF
cdr3_nt: TGTGCCAGCTCCCCCAGGGCACACAGGGAGGGTGAGCAGTTCTTC

clone_size: .
d_call: TRBD1
v_call: TRBV19
j_call: TRBJ2-4
cdr3_aa: CASSLRDRGHQYF
cdr3_nt: TGTGCCAGTAGTCTCCGGGACAGGGGACACCAGTACTTC

clone_size: .
d_call: .
v_call: TRBV4-2
j_call: TRBJ2-5
cdr3_aa: CASSSGETQYF
cdr3_nt: TGTGCCAGCAGCAGTGGCGAGACCCAGTACTTC

clone_size: .
d_call: TRBD2
v_call: TRBV7-6
j_call: TRBJ2-4
cdr3_aa: CASSLGGLRGRENIQYF
cdr3_nt: TGTGCCAGCAGCTTAGGAGGGTTACGGGGGAGGGAAAACATTCAGTACTTC

clone_size: .
d_call: .
v_call: TRBV6-1
j_call: TRBJ2-7
cdr3_aa: CASSLEGVGEQYF
cdr3_nt: TGTGCCAGCAGTTTGGAAGGGGTCGGCGAGCAGTACTTC

clone_size: .
d_call: TRBD2
v_call: TRBV7-3
j_call: TRBJ2-7
cdr3_aa: CASSLGTRGGEQYF
cdr3_nt: TGTGCCAGCAGCTTAGGGACCCGGGGGGGCGAGCAGTACTTC

clone_size: .
d_call: TRBD2
v_call: TRBV7-3
j_call: TRBJ2-3
cdr3_aa: CASSLRLAEDTQYF
cdr3_nt: TGTGCCAGCAGCTTGAGACTAGCGGAAGATACGCAGTATTTT

clone_size: .
d_call: TRBD2
v_call: TRBV6-5
j_call: TRBJ2-4
cdr3_aa: CASSAGGPPKNIQYF
cdr3_nt: TGTGCCAGCAGTGCGGGAGGGCCCCCCAAAAACATTCAGTACTTC

clone_size: few
d_call: .
v_call: TRBV7-8
j_call: TRBJ1-1
cdr3_aa: CASSSLTEAFF
cdr3_nt: TGTGCCAGCAGCTCCCTCACTGAAGCTTTCTTT

clone_size: few
d_call: TRBD1
v_call: TRBV6-1
j_call: TRBJ1-2
cdr3_aa: CASSQDRGVGYTF
cdr3_nt: TGTGCCAGCAGCCAGGACAGGGGCGTTGGCTACACCTTC

clone_size: .
d_call: TRBD2
v_call: TRBV5-3
j_call: TRBJ2-3
cdr3_aa: CARSLVLAGDHTQYF
cdr3_nt: TGTGCCAGAAGCTTGGTATTAGCGGGGGACCATACGCAGTATTTT

clone_size: .
d_call: .
v_call: TRBV11-1
j_call: TRBJ2-5
cdr3_aa: CASSLQGQETQYF
cdr3_nt: TGTGCCAGCAGCTTACAGGGTCAAGAGACCCAGTACTTC

clone_size: once
d_call: .
v_call: TRBV10-3
j_call: TRBJ2-3
cdr3_aa: CAIRHDSSSTDTQYF
cdr3_nt: TGTGCCATCAGGCACGACAGTTCTAGCACAGATACGCAGTATTTT

clone_size: few
d_call: .
v_call: TRBV28
j_call: TRBJ1-4
cdr3_aa: CASKNPGDNEKLFF
cdr3_nt: TGTGCCAGCAAAAATCCGGGGGATAATGAAAAACTGTTTTTT

clone_size: .
d_call: TRBD1
v_call: TRBV28
j_call: TRBJ2-7
cdr3_aa: CASRSTGGTYEQYF
cdr3_nt: TGTGCCAGCAGATCGACAGGGGGGACCTACGAGCAGTACTTC

clone_size: .
d_call: TRBD2
v_call: TRBV5-4
j_call: TRBJ2-7
cdr3_aa: CASSKGGRTRGEQYF
cdr3_nt: TGTGCCAGCAGCAAGGGCGGGAGGACCAGGGGTGAGCAGTACTTC

clone_size: .
d_call: .
v_call: TRBV5-1
j_call: TRBJ2-3
cdr3_aa: CASSPQVGGEDTQYF
cdr3_nt: TGCGCCAGCAGCCCTCAGGTGGGGGGAGAAGATACGCAGTATTTT

clone_size: few
d_call: TRBD1
v_call: TRBV16
j_call: TRBJ1-1
cdr3_aa: CASSHYDRGVTEAFF
cdr3_nt: TGTGCCAGCAGCCACTACGACAGGGGAGTTACTGAAGCTTTCTTT

clone_size: .
d_call: TRBD1
v_call: TRBV14
j_call: TRBJ2-7
cdr3_aa: CASSQTGTGSPYEQYF
cdr3_nt: TGTGCCAGCAGCCAAACCGGGACAGGGAGCCCCTACGAGCAGTACTTC

clone_size: .
d_call: TRBD1
v_call: TRBV7-2
j_call: TRBJ2-3
cdr3_aa: CASSVPTGGADTQYF
cdr3_nt: TGTGCCAGCAGCGTGCCGACAGGGGGGGCAGATACGCAGTATTTT

clone_size: .
d_call: .
v_call: TRBV7-2
j_call: TRBJ1-3
cdr3_aa: CASSWGGGSGNTIYF
cdr3_nt: TGTGCCAGCAGCTGGGGAGGGGGTTCTGGAAACACCATATATTTT

clone_size: .
d_call: .
v_call: TRBV5-6
j_call: TRBJ2-5
cdr3_aa: CASSFDRETQYF
cdr3_nt: TGTGCCAGCAGTTTCGACAGAGAGACCCAGTACTTC

clone_size: .
d_call: .
v_call: TRBV21-1
j_call: TRBJ2-7
cdr3_aa: CASSVAGCVYEQYF
cdr3_nt: TGTGCCAGCAGCGTAGCGGGATGTGTCTACGAGCAGTACTTC

clone_size: .
d_call: TRBD1
v_call: TRBV11-3
j_call: TRBJ1-1
cdr3_aa: CASRGVGQGALLASEAFF
cdr3_nt: TGTGCCAGCAGGGGGGTGGGACAGGGGGCGCTTCTTGCCTCCGAAGCTTTCTTT

clone_size: .
d_call: .
v_call: TRBV6-5
j_call: TRBJ2-3
cdr3_aa: CASSYSRSDTQYF
cdr3_nt: TGTGCCAGCAGTTACTCGAGGTCGGATACGCAGTATTTT

clone_size: .
d_call: .
v_call: TRBV14
j_call: TRBJ2-1
cdr3_aa: CASSPRGSSYNEQFF
cdr3_nt: TGTGCCAGCAGCCCACGGGGGAGCTCCTACAATGAGCAGTTCTTC

clone_size: .
d_call: TRBD2
v_call: TRBV9
j_call: TRBJ2-2
cdr3_aa: CASSVLAGDTGELFF
cdr3_nt: TGTGCCAGCAGCGTCCTAGCGGGAGACACCGGGGAGCTGTTTTTT

clone_size: .
d_call: TRBD1
v_call: TRBV2
j_call: TRBJ1-1
cdr3_aa: CASRRDRTMNTEAFF
cdr3_nt: TGTGCCAGCAGGCGGGACAGGACCATGAACACTGAAGCTTTCTTT

clone_size: .
d_call: TRBD1
v_call: TRBV30
j_call: TRBJ1-5
cdr3_aa: CAWSVGRGNQPQHF
cdr3_nt: TGTGCCTGGAGTGTAGGCAGGGGGAATCAGCCCCAGCATTTT

clone_size: .
d_call: TRBD1
v_call: TRBV6-9
j_call: TRBJ2-1
cdr3_aa: CASSLGQAFYNEQFF
cdr3_nt: TGTGCCAGCAGCCTGGGACAGGCTTTCTACAATGAGCAGTTCTTC